One and the same sample provided the 22 T cell receptor beta chains below, sequenced in a study of CD8+ T cells in alopecia areata (dated by TCRdb to about 2018). Per the publication, the time point label means: 4 weeks on oral tofacitinib. The sample's treatment or condition label is to be understood as: oral pan-JAK inhibitor, 5-10 mg twice daily. The library came from the immunoSEQ multiplex PCR assay. To provide template for TCR sequencing, every sample had RNA extracted and reverse transcribed into cDNA. TCRdb stores this immuneACCESS table with in-frame sequences only. Part of the clones is absent; in the studies checked, under half of the shortfall reflects unresolved V genes, and no reason is known for the rest. A total of 200,000 to 250,000 clones appear in this sample, about 57% of them only once. Jointly, the top ten make up about 1.4% of the sample. The source was CD4+ T cells sorted from blood, collected at week 4, from a patient treated with tofacitinib. Receptor source: a human donor with alopecia areata.

The chain couples TRBV29-1 to TRBJ1-2; TRBD1 matches 8 bases. Germline V gene lookup returns CDR1 SQVTM and CDR2 ANQGSEA. V lost 3 bases and J lost 8; bases outside the gene matches: 8. This CDR3 contains 13 residues. The CDR3 spells CSVERQGARGYTF. For the CDR3, the DNA is TGCAGCGTTGAGCGGCAGGGGGCTAGAGGCTACACCTTC. Variable domain in full (rest from reference TRBV29-1 and TRBJ1-2): SAVISQKPSRDICQRGTSLTIQCQVDSQVTMMFWYRQQPGQSLTLIATANQGSEATYESGFVIDKFPISRPNLTFSTLTVSNMSPEDSSIYLCSVERQGARGYTFGSGTRLTVV.

Regarding this clone: The sample holds other DNA sequences that translate to the same CDR3. V gene TRBV7-2 combines with J gene TRBJ2-2; D ambiguous. The germline V gene has CDR1 SGHTA and CDR2 FQGNSA. Trimming shortened V by 1 base and J by 1 base, and 7 bases separated the two germline ends. CDR3 length: 15 residues. The CDR3 protein is CASSLVGGNTGELFF. In nucleotides, the CDR3 is TGTGCCAGCAGCTTAGTGGGCGGGAACACCGGGGAGCTGTTTTTT. The variable domain in full, with the rest retrieved from reference TRBV7-2 and TRBJ2-2, is GAGVSQSPSNKVTEKGKDVELRCDPISGHTALYWYRQSLGQGLEFLIYFQGNSAPDKSGLPSDRFSAERTGGSVSTLTIQRTQQEDSAVYLCASSLVGGNTGELFFGEGSRLTVL.

The gene calls are TRBV30 and TRBJ2-5; unclear D gene. The length of the CDR3 is 12 residues. V lost 6 bases and J lost 2, with 10 bases in between. CDR1 GTSNPN and CDR2 SVGIG come from the germline V gene (reference sequence). The CDR3 sequence is CACILPQETQYF. CDR3 nucleotides: TGTGCCTGCATATTACCGCAAGAGACCCAGTACTTC. Full variable domain (outside the CDR3, taken from reference TRBV30 and TRBJ2-5): SQTIHQWPATLVQPVGSPLSLECTVEGTSNPNLYWYRQAAGRGLQLLFYSVGIGQISSEVPQNLSASRPQDRQFILSSKKLLLSDSGFYLCACILPQETQYFGPGTRLLVL.

The gene calls are TRBV20-1 and TRBJ1-1, with unresolved D. CDR1 is DFQATT and CDR2 is SNEGSKA in the germline V gene (reference sequence). V dropped 1 base and J dropped 10 bases, with 7 bases sitting between them. This CDR3 region has 10 residues. The chain's CDR3 is CSARGLGAFF. In nucleotides, the CDR3 is TGCAGTGCTAGAGGACTGGGAGCTTTCTTT.

V is TRBV5-1 and J is TRBJ1-1; D unresolved. V was pared by 0 bases and J by 4 bases, with 16 bases between. The length of the CDR3 is 16 residues. CDR1 and CDR2 (germline): SGHRS, YFSETQ. The CDR3 sequence is CASSLAGSMEGTEAFF. The CDR3, as DNA: TGCGCCAGCAGCTTGGCCGGTTCAATGGAGGGCACTGAAGCTTTCTTT.

This clone was observed a few times. The chain links TRBV18 to TRBJ2-1; D is undetermined. Germline loops: CDR1 KGHSH, CDR2 LQKENI. V was shortened by 3 bases and J by 6 bases, with 15 bases between the two germline ends. The CDR3 spans 15 residues. The CDR3 DNA follows: TGTGCCAGCTCACCGACGAGTGAGTTAAGCAATGAGCAGTTCTTC. This translates into CASSPTSELSNEQFF.

This clone was counted between two and nine times. A read error may account for a junction end that differs from germline. The chain combines TRBV11-3 with TRBJ2-2; no definite D call. The CDR3 totals 12 residues. In germline, CDR1 is SGHNT, CDR2 YENEEA. DNA of the CDR3: TGTGCCAGCAGCGTTAACATCGGGGAGCTGTTTTTT. Residues: CASSVNIGELFF.

In this sample, this clone turned up a few times. This sample includes further DNA sequences coding for the same CDR3. The genes are TRBV6-5 and TRBJ1-1; no reliable D call. Looked up from germline, CDR1 is MNHEY and CDR2 is SVGAGI. V gave up 2 bases and J gave up 1 base, with 8 bases separating them. The CDR3 length is 14 residues. DNA for the CDR3: TGTGCCAGCAGTTACGCCCAGCAGAACACTGAAGCTTTCTTT. Translated: CASSYAQQNTEAFF.

With respect to this clone: In the same sample, other DNA sequences code for this CDR3. The chain recombines TRBV20-1 with TRBJ1-2; D remains ambiguous. V was trimmed by 4 bases and J by 8 bases, leaving 5 bases between them. CDR1 is DFQATT and CDR2 is SNEGSKA in the germline V gene (reference sequence). CDR3 size: 9 residues. The CDR3 sequence: CSAKDGYTF. The CDR3 DNA is TGCAGTGCTAAGGACGGCTACACCTTC.

The rearrangement joins TRBV6-5 to TRBJ1-1; D not resolved. Between the trimmed V and J ends, which lost 5 bases and 4 bases, there was a span of 8 bases. The V gene's germline CDR1 is MNHEY and CDR2 SVGAGI. The CDR3 sequence is 12 residues long. Written as DNA, the CDR3 is TGTGCCAGCAGTGACACTGGCACTGAAGCTTTCTTT. Its translation is CASSDTGTEAFF.

The chain couples TRBV10-3 to TRBJ2-7, with D perhaps assigned TRBD1 or TRBD2 (5 bases each). Trimming removed 7 bases at V and 1 base at J, with 11 bases between. Germline V gene lookup returns CDR1 ENHRY and CDR2 SYGVKD. This CDR3 comprises 13 residues. This CDR3 is CAIKGQRSYEQYF. The CDR3 DNA reads as TGTGCCATCAAGGGGCAGCGGTCCTACGAGCAGTACTTC.

The rearrangement links TRBV15 to TRBJ2-1; D perhaps matches TRBD1 (5 bases). With 6 bases removed from V and 0 bases from J, the gap between germline ends came to 9 bases. CDR3 length: 14 residues. Germline CDR1 reads LNHNV; CDR2 reads YYDKDF (reference sequence). Written as DNA, the CDR3 is TGTGCCACCAGTAAGACAGTCTCCTACAATGAGCAGTTCTTC. Protein: CATSKTVSYNEQFF.

V usage is TRBV29-1 and J usage is TRBJ2-1, with D possibly matching TRBD1 (5 bases). Germline lookup yields CDR1 SQVTM and CDR2 ANQGSEA. This CDR3 region has 14 residues. V lost 7 bases and J 0 bases, leaving 13 bases between the germline ends. The CDR3 protein is CSGKGLSSYNEQFF. DNA of the CDR3: TGCAGCGGGAAGGGGTTGAGCTCCTACAATGAGCAGTTCTTC.

V usage is TRBV27 and J usage is TRBJ1-1; TRBD1 matches 10 bases. Germline V gene sequence: CDR1 MNHEY, CDR2 SMNVEV (reference sequence). CDR3 length equals 15 residues. V trimming: 4 bases; J trimming: 11 bases; junction bases outside the gene matches: 13. The CDR3 DNA is TGTGCCAGCAGTTCGGCGGGACAGGGGTTTATTGAGGCTTTCTTT. Its translation is CASSSAGQGFIEAFF.

This chain joins TRBV29-1 and TRBJ1-2; D perhaps matches TRBD1 (5 bases). The length of the CDR3 is 12 residues. The V end lost 2 bases, the J end lost 4 bases, and 8 bases lay between the germline ends. Germline V gives CDR1 SQVTM, CDR2 ANQGSEA. The CDR3 sequence: CSVERGGYGYTF. The DNA of the CDR3 is TGCAGCGTTGAACGCGGGGGCTATGGCTACACCTTC. The full variable domain, its missing parts supplied by reference TRBV29-1 and TRBJ1-2, is SAVISQKPSRDICQRGTSLTIQCQVDSQVTMMFWYRQQPGQSLTLIATANQGSEATYESGFVIDKFPISRPNLTFSTLTVSNMSPEDSSIYLCSVERGGYGYTFGSGTRLTVV.

To note about this clone: Other DNA sequences in the same sample also yield this CDR3. The V and J genes are TRBV2 and TRBJ2-7, with D perhaps given as TRBD1 or TRBD2 (7 bases each). In germline, CDR1 is SNHLY, CDR2 FYNNEI. The CDR3 covers 17 residues. V was cut by 6 bases and J by 3 bases, with 24 bases left in between. In DNA, the CDR3 is TGTGCCAGCAGGGCAGGGGGGGTTAGTAGGGGAATCTACGAGCAGTACTTC. Residues: CASRAGGVSRGIYEQYF.

This sequence joins TRBV27 and TRBJ2-7; no clear D. V gave up 8 bases and J gave up 2 bases, with 13 bases separating them. In germline, CDR1 is MNHEY, CDR2 SMNVEV (reference sequence). This CDR3 has 13 amino acids. CDR3: CASGLSATYEQYF. DNA for the CDR3: TGTGCCAGCGGCTTGTCGGCCACCTACGAGCAGTACTTC.

The rearrangement links TRBV5-1 to TRBJ1-5, with TRBD1 matching 8 bases. The CDR3 spans 13 residues. J lost 11 bases, V lost 4 bases, and 8 bases had no gene match. Germline V gene sequence: CDR1 SGHRS, CDR2 YFSETQ. The CDR3 coding sequence is TGCGCCAGCAGCGTGACAGGGGACTTGTCCCAGCATTTT. Translated, it gives CASSVTGDLSQHF.

The genes are TRBV7-2 and TRBJ2-1, with TRBD2 matching over 10 bases. V dropped 7 bases and J dropped 6; count of bases not matched to a gene: 15. The CDR3 has 17 residues. Germline values: CDR1 SGHTA, CDR2 FQGNSA. The CDR3 loop is CASTREPLAGERNEQFF. The CDR3 DNA reads TGTGCCAGCACCCGAGAACCGCTAGCGGGGGAACGCAATGAGCAGTTCTTC. Complete variable domain (other parts from reference TRBV7-2 and TRBJ2-1): GAGVSQSPSNKVTEKGKDVELRCDPISGHTALYWYRQSLGQGLEFLIYFQGNSAPDKSGLPSDRFSAERTGGSVSTLTIQRTQQEDSAVYLCASTREPLAGERNEQFFGPGTRLTVL.

This chain connects TRBV7-9 to TRBJ1-2; maybe TRBD1 (5 bases). Germline V lookup: CDR1 SEHNR, CDR2 FQNEAQ (reference sequence). Trimming removed 7 bases from V and 4 bases from J, with 13 bases in between. This CDR3 has 13 residues. This CDR3 reads CASTPRGSYGYTF. The CDR3 bases are TGTGCCAGCACCCCCCGGGGGTCCTATGGCTACACCTTC.

In this sample, this clone turned up once. The chain employs TRBV30 and TRBJ1-5; possibly TRBD1 for D (5 bases). Trimming cost V 3 bases and J 3 bases, with 12 bases left between them. In germline, CDR1 is GTSNPN, CDR2 SVGIG (reference sequence). This CDR3 is 14 amino acids long. CDR3: CAWRAGLNNQPQHF. The DNA for the CDR3 is TGTGCCTGGAGAGCAGGGTTAAACAATCAGCCCCAGCATTTT.

This clone was seen a few times. V usage is TRBV14 and J usage is TRBJ2-7; 7 bases align to TRBD1. The CDR3 is 15 residues long. CDR1 is SGHDN and CDR2 is FVKESK in the germline V gene. J lost 1 base, V lost 1 base, and 4 bases had no gene match. CDR3 DNA sequence: TGTGCCAGCAGCCAAGGGGCAGGGGGATCCTACGAGCAGTACTTC. As protein: CASSQGAGGSYEQYF.